The entry below gives a single T cell receptor (beta chain) sequence along with its context. What it binds is not known. Distinct nucleotide sequences in the sample also encode this CDR3. This sample is drawn from a study of shared clonotypes between healthy human individuals. Notes on the study in general: Generation probability values for non-shared clonotypes were lower than those for clonotypes shared by all four donors.

The assay was immunoSEQ multiplex PCR, and TCRdb's table has in-frame clones only and misses some. Among approximately 2,300,000 clones listed, about nine tenths were seen once. The origin of this receptor is a man aged 18 to 30 in good health. Some clones in this sample may be carry-over from other donors' samples. Input material: naive CD4+ T cells from PBMCs. The subset: CD45RA+ positively selected.

The CDR3 region is CASSPGLAGSDEQFF. The DNA of the CDR3 is TGTGCCAGCTCACCAGGACTAGCGGGAAGCGATGAGCAGTTCTTC. This chain joins TRBV18 and TRBJ2-1; TRBD2 aligns across 12 bases. The V segment lost 2 bases and the J segment 8 bases; nucleotides outside the gene matches: 4. Germline CDR1 KGHSH, CDR2 LQKENI. The CDR3 extends over 15 amino acids.